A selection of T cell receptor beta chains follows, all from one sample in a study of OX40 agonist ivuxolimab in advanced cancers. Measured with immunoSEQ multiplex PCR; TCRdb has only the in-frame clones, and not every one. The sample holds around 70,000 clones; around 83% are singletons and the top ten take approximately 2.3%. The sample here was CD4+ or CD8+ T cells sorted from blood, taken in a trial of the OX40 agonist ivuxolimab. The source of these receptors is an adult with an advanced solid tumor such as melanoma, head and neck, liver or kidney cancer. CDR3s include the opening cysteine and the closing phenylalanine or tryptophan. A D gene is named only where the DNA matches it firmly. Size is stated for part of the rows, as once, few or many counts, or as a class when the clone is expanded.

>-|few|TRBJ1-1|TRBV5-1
TGCGCCAGCAGCTTGGCAGGGCTTGTGGAAGCTTTCTTT
CASSLAGLVEAFF
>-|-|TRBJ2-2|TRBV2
TGTGCCAGCAGAAAGGACAGAAACACCGGGGAGCTGTTTTTT
CASRKDRNTGELFF
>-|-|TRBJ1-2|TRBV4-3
TGCGCCAGCAGCCAAGATCGGCAGGGTGGCCGCGGCTACACCTTC
CASSQDRQGGRGYTF
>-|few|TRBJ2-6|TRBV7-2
TGTGCCAGCAGCTTAAGAGGCCCTGGGGCCAACGTCCTGACTTTC
CASSLRGPGANVLTF
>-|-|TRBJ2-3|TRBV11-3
TGTGCCAGCAGCTTCGGCAGAGGCTCCGATACGCAGTATTTT
CASSFGRGSDTQYF
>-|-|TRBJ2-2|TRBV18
TGTGCCAGCTCACCCCAGACCACCCTCGCGAACACCGGGGAGCTGTTTTTT
CASSPQTTLANTGELFF
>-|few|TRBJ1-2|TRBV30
TGTGCCTGGAACAATTTCCGGGGTAACTATGGCTACACCTTC
CAWNNFRGNYGYTF
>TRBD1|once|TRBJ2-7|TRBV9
TGTGCCAGCAGCGTAGCCGGACAGGGGGTTTACGAGCAGTACTTC
CASSVAGQGVYEQYF
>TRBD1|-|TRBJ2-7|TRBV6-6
TGTGCCAGCAGTTACTCGGGACAGGGTAACGAGCAGTACTTC
CASSYSGQGNEQYF
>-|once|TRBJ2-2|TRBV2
TGTGCCAGCAGCAAAAGTGACACCGGGGAGCTGTTTTTT
CASSKSDTGELFF
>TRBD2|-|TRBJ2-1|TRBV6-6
TGTGCCAGCACGGGGGGAGCAGGTTGGAATGAGCAGTTCTTC
CASTGGAGWNEQFF
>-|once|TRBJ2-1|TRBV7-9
TGTGCCAGCAGCTTCCAGGTAAATGAGCAGTTCTTC
CASSFQVNEQFF
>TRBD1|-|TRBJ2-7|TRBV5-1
TGCGCCAGCAGCTTGGAGGGACAGACCTACGAGCAGTACTTC
CASSLEGQTYEQYF
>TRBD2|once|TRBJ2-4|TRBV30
TGTGCCTGGAGAGTAGTGAGAAAGACTAGCCCCCTAGGAAACATTCAGTACTTC
CAWRVVRKTSPLGNIQYF
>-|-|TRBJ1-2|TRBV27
TGTGCCAGCAGTTTATCGGGTTCGTATGGCTACACCTTC
CASSLSGSYGYTF
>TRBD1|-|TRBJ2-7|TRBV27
TGTGCCAGCAGGGGGACAGGTTTATACGAGCAGTACTTC
CASRGTGLYEQYF
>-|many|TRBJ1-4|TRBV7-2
TGTGCCAGCAGTCTCAACAGGGCAACTAATGAAAAACTGTTTTTT
CASSLNRATNEKLFF
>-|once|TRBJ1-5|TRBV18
TGTGCCAGCTCACCACCGTCCAGCAATCAGCCCCAGCATTTT
CASSPPSSNQPQHF
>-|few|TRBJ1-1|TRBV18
TGTGCCAGCTCCCCCGCGGGGGCCCGTCGGAACACTGAAGCTTTCTTT
CASSPAGARRNTEAFF
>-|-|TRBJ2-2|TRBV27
TGTGCCAGCAGTTTATACACCGGGGAGCTGTTTTTT
CASSLYTGELFF
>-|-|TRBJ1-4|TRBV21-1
TGTGCCAGCAGCAAAGTGGGAAAACTGTTTTTT
CASSKVGKLFF
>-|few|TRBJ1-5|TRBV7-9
TGTGCCAGCAGCGCCCCGGGTGTCAATCAGCCCCAGCATTTT
CASSAPGVNQPQHF
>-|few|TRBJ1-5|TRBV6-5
TGTGCCAGCAGTCCTAAGGGCGGAAGCAATCAGCCCCAGCATTTT
CASSPKGGSNQPQHF
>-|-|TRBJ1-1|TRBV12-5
TGTGCTAGTGGCATACAGGGATCGAACACTGAAGCTTTCTTT
CASGIQGSNTEAFF
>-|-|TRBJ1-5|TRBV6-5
TGTGCCAGCAAGAGCACAGTGGGCCTGGGGGCCCAGCATTTT
CASKSTVGLGAQHF
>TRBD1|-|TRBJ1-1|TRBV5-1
TGCGCCAGCAGCCCCGTACAGGGGAGGTACACTGAAGCTTTCTTT
CASSPVQGRYTEAFF
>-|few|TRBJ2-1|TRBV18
TGTGCCAGCTCACCAGGAAGGGAGGACAATGAGCAGTTCTTC
CASSPGREDNEQFF
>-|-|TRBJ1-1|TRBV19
TGTGCCAGTAGTATCATAGCGGAGGGTTGGGCTTTCTTT
CASSIIAEGWAFF
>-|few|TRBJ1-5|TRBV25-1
TGTGCCGGGAATCAGCCCCAGCATTTT
CAGNQPQHF
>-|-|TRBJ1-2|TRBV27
TGTGCCAGCAGTTTTCAGTCGGGATATGGCTACACCTTC
CASSFQSGYGYTF
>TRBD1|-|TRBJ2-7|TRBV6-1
TGTGCCAGCAGTTGGACAGGGGGCAGCACCTACGAGCAGTACTTC
CASSWTGGSTYEQYF
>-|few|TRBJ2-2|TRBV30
TGTGCCTGGAGTGTGCTCCGGGCAGCGGCCGGGGAGCTGTTTTTT
CAWSVLRAAAGELFF
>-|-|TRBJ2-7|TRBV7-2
TGTGCCAGCAGCTTACGTAGCGGTTACGAGCAGTACTTC
CASSLRSGYEQYF
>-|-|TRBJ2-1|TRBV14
TGTGCCAGCAGCCAAGCGCAGTTTGCCTTTCGGGTCTTC
CASSQAQFAFRVF
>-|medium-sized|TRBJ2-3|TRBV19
TGTGCCAGTAGTCCACGGACGGATACGCAGTATTTT
CASSPRTDTQYF
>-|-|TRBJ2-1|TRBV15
TGTGCCACCAGCAGAGATTTATCCGGGCCAAAAACCTACAATGAGCAGTTCTTC
CATSRDLSGPKTYNEQFF
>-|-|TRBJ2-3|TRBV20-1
TGCAGTGCTAGACCCACAGATACGCAGTATTTT
CSARPTDTQYF
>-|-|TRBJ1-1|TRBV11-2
TGTGCCAGCAGCTTAGAAGGTGGGTCCAGGGGAGAAGCTTTCTTT
CASSLEGGSRGEAFF
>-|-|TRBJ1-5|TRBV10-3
TGTGCCATCAGTGAGTCGATGGGGGGGAAGGTCGGCCGCCAGCCCCAGCATTTT
CAISESMGGKVGRQPQHF
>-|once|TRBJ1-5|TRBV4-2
TGTGCCAGCAGCCAAGAGGTTAGCAATAGCAATCAGCCCCAGCATTTT
CASSQEVSNSNQPQHF
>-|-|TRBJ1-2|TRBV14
TGTGCCAGCAGCCAAGACGTCTCCCAGATAGGCTACACCTTC
CASSQDVSQIGYTF
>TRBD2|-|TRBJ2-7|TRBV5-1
TGCGCCAGCTGGACCGGGAGGTCGGAGTACGAGCAGTACTTC
CASWTGRSEYEQYF
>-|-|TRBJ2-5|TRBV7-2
TGTGCCAGCAGCCAGAAAGAGACCCAGTACTTC
CASSQKETQYF
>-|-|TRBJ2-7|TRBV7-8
TGTGCCAGCAGCCACCGTAACGTGCTGAGGGAGCAGTACTTC
CASSHRNVLREQYF
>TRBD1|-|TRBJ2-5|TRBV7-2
TGTGCCAGCAGCAAACAGATCACAGGGGGCTGGGAGACCCAGTACTTC
CASSKQITGGWETQYF